The 13 T cell receptor beta chains given below trace back to one sample, sequenced in a study of cytotoxic CD8 clonotypes in ibrutinib-treated CLL. The method was immunoSEQ multiplex PCR; TCRdb's version includes in-frame clones alone and lacks a portion of them. In the table there are tens of thousands of clones, approximately 51% of which are singletons. The sequences come from PBMCs, collected before ibrutinib treatment. Every receptor here comes from a human donor with chronic lymphocytic leukemia.

The chain uses TRBV5-6 and TRBJ1-5; D is undetermined. V was trimmed by 2 bases and J by 1 base, leaving 4 bases between them. Looked up from germline, CDR1 is SGHDT and CDR2 is YYEEEE. The CDR3 is 13 amino acids. The CDR3, as DNA: TGTGCCAGCAGCTTAAGGAGCAATCAGCCCCAGCATTTT. This gives the protein CASSLRSNQPQHF.

The chain employs TRBV29-1 and TRBJ2-5, with D maybe TRBD1 (7 bases). The CDR3 covers 14 residues. Deletions cut 5 bases from V and 4 bases from J, with 17 bases between. The V gene's germline CDR1 is SQVTM and CDR2 ANQGSEA. CDR3 DNA: TGCAGCGTTTCCCACAGGGGAGGCAGAGAGACCCAGTACTTC. Translating it yields CSVSHRGGRETQYF.

The rearrangement uses TRBV7-3 and TRBJ2-7; the D is unclear. Germline V gene data show CDR1 as SGHTA and CDR2 as FQGTGA. V was trimmed by 5 bases and J by 1 base, leaving 15 bases between them. The CDR3 runs to 15 residues. The CDR3 nucleotides are TGTGCCAGCAGCCTAATGGGGATTCAGTCCTACGAGCAGTACTTC. This translates into CASSLMGIQSYEQYF.

In its sample, this clone was seen a few times. The chain is built from TRBV18 and TRBJ2-3; D is possibly TRBD2 (5 bases). The ends were cut back, 2 bases at V and 1 base at J, with 7 bases in the middle. This CDR3 region has 14 residues. Germline loops: CDR1 KGHSH, CDR2 LQKENI. CDR3 loop: CASSPDSGTDTQYF. The DNA of the CDR3 is TGTGCCAGCTCACCAGATAGCGGCACAGATACGCAGTATTTT. The variable domain in full, completed from reference TRBV18 and TRBJ2-3, reads NAGVMQNPRHLVRRRGQEARLRCSPMKGHSHVYWYRQLPEEGLKFMVYLQKENIIDESGMPKERFSAEFPKEGPSILRIQQVVRGDSAAYFCASSPDSGTDTQYFGPGTRLTVL.

This clone has just a few counts. The chain employs TRBV6-5 and TRBJ1-3; maybe TRBD1 (5 bases). V shed 0 bases and J shed 0 bases, with 9 bases lying between them. In germline, CDR1 is MNHEY, CDR2 SVGAGI. The CDR3 consists of 16 residues. The CDR3 DNA follows: TGTGCCAGCAGTTACTCCCCCGGGGCCTCTGGAAACACCATATATTTT. Amino acids: CASSYSPGASGNTIYF.

The gene calls are TRBV7-3 and TRBJ2-3, with 11 bases lining up with TRBD2. CDR3 length: 19 residues. The V gene's germline CDR1 is SGHTA and CDR2 FQGTGA. V trimming: 5 bases; J trimming: 0 bases; junction bases outside the gene matches: 13. CDR3 in amino acids: CASSTLAGGHPSSTDTQYF. Here the CDR3 DNA reads TGTGCCAGCAGCACCCTAGCGGGGGGCCATCCCTCTAGCACAGATACGCAGTATTTT.

In nucleotides, the CDR3 is TGTGCCAGCAGCCGAGGGGCAGGGTGGGTCTCCTACGAGCAGTACTTC. Its translation is CASSRGAGWVSYEQYF. J is TRBJ2-7 and V is TRBV7-8, with D perhaps given as TRBD1 or TRBD2 (5 bases each). From germline, CDR1 is SGHVS and CDR2 FQNEAQ. The CDR3 is made up of 16 amino acids. Deletions cut 5 bases from V and 0 bases from J, with 17 bases between.

The chain is built from TRBV6-6 and TRBJ2-1; tentatively, D is TRBD2 (5 bases). Germline lookup yields CDR1 MNHNY and CDR2 SVGAGI (reference sequence). Deletions cut 2 bases from V and 2 bases from J, with 13 bases between. This CDR3 has 16 residues. CDR3 protein: CASSYTTSVPYNEQFF. The CDR3, as DNA: TGTGCCAGCAGTTACACTACTAGTGTACCCTACAATGAGCAGTTCTTC.

The CDR3 reads CASSGDRAGNTIYF. The CDR3 DNA sequence: TGTGCCAGCAGCGGAGACAGGGCTGGAAACACCATATATTTT. This rearrangement joins TRBV9 to TRBJ1-3, with 7 bases fitting TRBD1. Germline lookup yields CDR1 SGDLS and CDR2 YYNGEE. Trimming at V came to 3 bases and at J to 2 bases, leaving 2 bases not matched to a gene. The CDR3 has 14 residues.

The rearrangement uses TRBV5-1 and TRBJ2-2, with 10 nucleotides matching TRBD2. J gave up 4 bases and V 0 bases, and 9 bases lay outside the gene matches. Germline CDR1 SGHRS, CDR2 YFSETQ. This CDR3 comprises 18 residues. CDR3 DNA sequence: TGCGCCAGCAGCTTGGTCAGCGGGGGGGCCGGGAGCACCGGGGAGCTGTTTTTT. It is translated as CASSLVSGGAGSTGELFF.

This clone was observed a handful of times. The DNA is left out, because the CDR3 cannot be placed on it with certainty; the CDR3 is given as TCRdb lists it. The rearrangement joins TRBV5-1 to TRBJ1-1. Looked up from germline, CDR1 is SGHRS and CDR2 is YFSETQ. The CDR3 totals 15 residues, both ends included. The CDR3 loop reads CASSTSVGSWAEAFF.

The chain has TRBV4-1 and TRBJ1-1; 10 nucleotides agree with TRBD1. The CDR3 is made up of 14 amino acids. V shed 6 bases and J 6 bases; nucleotides not matched to a gene: 7. CDR1 and CDR2 from the germline V gene are MGHRA and YSYEKL. The CDR3 protein is CASSRDRGIAEAFF. CDR3 sequence (DNA): TGCGCCAGCAGTAGGGACAGGGGTATCGCTGAAGCTTTCTTT.

This clone showed up just a few times. This sequence joins TRBV6-1 and TRBJ2-3; the match to TRBD2 covers 9 bases. Per germline, CDR1 MNHNS and CDR2 SASEGT. V lost 2 bases, J lost 5 bases, and 8 bases stayed unmatched. The CDR3 covers 16 residues. CDR3 bases: TGTGCCAGCAGTGAATTGCGGCGGGGGGGCCGAGATACGCAGTATTTT. The encoded protein is CASSELRRGGRDTQYF.